What follows are 14 T cell receptor beta chains derived from one specimen sequenced in a study of blood T cell repertoires in COVID-19. Profiled with immunoSEQ multiplex PCR; TCRdb holds only in-frame clones, not every one. The sample lists approximately 40,000 clones, nearly 90% occurring once. The material sequenced was peripheral blood. The receptor source for this set is a man in his 60s with COVID-19, enrolled during active disease.

This clone was counted a few times. V usage is TRBV5-4 and J usage is TRBJ2-7; perhaps TRBD1 as D (6 bases). V gave up 5 bases and J gave up 5 bases, with 23 bases separating them. The CDR3 runs to 16 residues. The germline V gene encodes CDR1 SGHNT and CDR2 YYREEE (reference sequence). In DNA form, the CDR3 reads TGTGCCAGCAGTAACAACTATAGTACAGGGACCCACGAGCAGTACTTC. Protein sequence: CASSNNYSTGTHEQYF.

Only one count was recorded for this clone. V and J are TRBV28 and TRBJ1-5; D possibly corresponds to TRBD1 (5 bases). The CDR3 has 15 amino acids. The V end lost 6 bases, the J end lost 5 bases, and 17 bases lay between the germline ends. Germline values: CDR1 MDHEN, CDR2 SYDVKM. The CDR3 loop reads CASSGAGQGYQPQHF. Here the CDR3 DNA reads TGTGCCAGCAGCGGGGCGGGGCAGGGATATCAGCCCCAGCATTTT. The entire variable domain, with the rest obtained from reference TRBV28 and TRBJ1-5, is as follows: DVKVTQSSRYLVKRTGEKVFLECVQDMDHENMFWYRQDPGLGLRLIYFSYDVKMKEKGDIPEGYSVSREKKERFSLILESASTNQTSMYLCASSGAGQGYQPQHFGDGTRLSIL.

The CDR3: CASSQYSGNTIYF. The CDR3 DNA reads TGTGCCAGCAGCCAGTATTCTGGAAACACCATATATTTT. The V gene is TRBV6-5, the J gene TRBJ1-3; D unresolved. Germline V CDR1 and CDR2: MNHEY, SVGAGI. V lost 6 bases and J lost 1, with 7 bases in between. This CDR3 spans 13 amino acids.

The genes are TRBV28 and TRBJ2-3, with D maybe TRBD1 (8 bases). V was shortened by 11 bases and J by 4 bases, with 22 bases between the two germline ends. Germline V lookup: CDR1 MDHEN, CDR2 SYDVKM. The CDR3 extends over 15 amino acids. The CDR3 sequence: CAVGGAGGIADTQYF. CDR3 bases: TGTGCCGTTGGGGGGGCAGGGGGCATCGCAGATACGCAGTATTTT.

This clone was observed a few times. The CDR3 DNA reads as TGCGCCAGCAGCGAGGATTGGAGTCACTCTGGAAACACCATATATTTT. Translated: CASSEDWSHSGNTIYF. The rearrangement uses TRBV5-1 and TRBJ1-3; no clear D. CDR1 SGHRS and CDR2 YFSETQ come from the germline V gene. This CDR3 spans 16 amino acids. V lost 4 bases, J lost 0 bases, and 14 bases lay in between.

V usage is TRBV5-4 and J usage is TRBJ1-6, with TRBD1 as a possible D gene (5 bases). The CDR3 covers 14 residues. V was pared by 0 bases and J by 9 bases, with 10 bases between. In germline, CDR1 is SGHNT, CDR2 YYREEE (reference sequence). This CDR3 is CASSLAGSGSPLHF. The CDR3 nucleotides are TGTGCCAGCAGCTTGGCAGGGTCAGGTTCACCCCTCCACTTT.

The chain is built from TRBV24-1 and TRBJ2-3; the D gene is possibly TRBD2 (6 bases). Trimming removed 5 bases at V and 2 bases at J, with 16 bases between. Germline-derived CDR1 and CDR2 are KGHDR and SFDVKD. The CDR3 has 16 residues. CDR3 loop: CATSAPLEGPTDTQYF. CDR3 DNA sequence: TGTGCCACCAGTGCACCCTTGGAGGGTCCCACAGATACGCAGTATTTT.

The chain combines TRBV11-2 with TRBJ1-1, with 8 bases aligning to TRBD1. The V and J ends lost 1 base and 5 bases, in that order; junction bases with no gene match: 6. The CDR3 runs to 15 residues. Germline assignment: CDR1 SGHAT and CDR2 FQNNGV. The CDR3 protein is CASSLGAGGLTEAFF. The DNA for the CDR3 is TGTGCCAGCAGCTTAGGTGCAGGGGGCTTAACTGAAGCTTTCTTT.

The chain carries TRBV29-1 and TRBJ1-1; maybe TRBD1 (6 bases). Per germline, CDR1 SQVTM and CDR2 ANQGSEA. Trimming left V 6 bases short and J 1 base short, with 6 bases between. The CDR3 extends over 11 amino acids. Written as DNA, the CDR3 is TGCAGCGTCAGGGGGAACACTGAAGCTTTCTTT. Amino acids: CSVRGNTEAFF.

J is TRBJ2-5 and V is TRBV5-1, with 9 bases that match TRBD2. CDR3 length equals 15 residues. After removal of 2 bases from V and 5 bases from J, the junction contained 7 bases not matched to a gene. Germline V lookup: CDR1 SGHRS, CDR2 YFSETQ. The CDR3 region is CASSLVLAGRETQYF. The CDR3 DNA sequence: TGCGCCAGCAGCTTAGTCCTAGCGGGACGGGAGACCCAGTACTTC.

This clone was picked up one time. V is TRBV6-6 and J is TRBJ1-4, with D maybe TRBD1 (5 bases). This CDR3 contains 15 residues. V was trimmed by 5 bases and J by 7 bases, leaving 17 bases between them. Per the germline V gene, CDR1 is MNHNY and CDR2 is SVGAGI (reference sequence). The CDR3 here is CASSPEAGRSEKLFF. The CDR3 DNA follows: TGTGCCAGCAGTCCAGAGGCAGGGAGGAGTGAAAAACTGTTTTTT.

The V call is TRBV7-9, the J call TRBJ2-7, with D tentatively TRBD1 (5 bases). V lost 5 bases to trimming and J lost 5 bases, with 13 bases between them. The CDR3 runs to 13 residues. CDR1 SEHNR and CDR2 FQNEAQ come from the germline V gene (reference sequence). DNA of the CDR3: TGTGCCAGCAGCAAACGACAGATCGACGAGCAGTACTTC. This codes for CASSKRQIDEQYF.

This clone came up once. The chain has TRBV7-9 and TRBJ2-3, with 8 bases identical to TRBD1. The length of the CDR3 is 17 residues. From germline, CDR1 is SEHNR and CDR2 FQNEAQ (reference sequence). Trimming at V came to 4 bases and at J to 4 bases, leaving 13 bases not matched to a gene. CDR3 loop: CASSSPPDRAVADTQYF. CDR3 DNA: TGTGCCAGCAGCTCACCCCCGGACAGGGCGGTCGCAGATACGCAGTATTTT.

The rearrangement joins TRBV28 to TRBJ2-2; D remains ambiguous. The CDR3 spans 13 residues. The V end lost 5 bases, the J end lost 1 base, and 5 bases lay between the germline ends. CDR1 is MDHEN, CDR2 SYDVKM, per germline. The CDR3 DNA follows: TGTGCCAGCAGTCCCCTGAACACCGGGGAGCTGTTTTTT. Protein sequence: CASSPLNTGELFF.